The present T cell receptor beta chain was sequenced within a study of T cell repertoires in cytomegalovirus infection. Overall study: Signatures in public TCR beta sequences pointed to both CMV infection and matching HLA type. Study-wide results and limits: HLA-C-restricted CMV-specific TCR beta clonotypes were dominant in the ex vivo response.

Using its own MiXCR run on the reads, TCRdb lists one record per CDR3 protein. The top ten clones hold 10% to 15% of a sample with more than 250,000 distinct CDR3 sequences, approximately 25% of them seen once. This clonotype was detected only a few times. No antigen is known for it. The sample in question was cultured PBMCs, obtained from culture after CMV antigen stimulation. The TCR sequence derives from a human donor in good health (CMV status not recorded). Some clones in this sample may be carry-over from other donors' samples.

The CDR3 nucleotides read TGTGCCAGCAGTTACCCGGGACAGAGCTACGAGCAGTACTTC. This encodes CASSYPGQSYEQYF. V and J are TRBV12-3 or TRBV12-4 and TRBJ2-7; 7 bases fit TRBD1. The junction had 6 bases not matched to a gene; V was cut back by 4 bases and J by 3 bases. The CDR3 loop spans 14 amino acids.